Reported below is one T cell receptor (beta chain). Its antigen remains unknown. Only in-frame clones appear in the TCRdb table, and some are missing; sequencing was by immunoSEQ multiplex PCR. This table holds about 49,000 clones, around 53% found once. The record originates from a study of cytotoxic CD8 clonotypes in ibrutinib-treated CLL. Study information: Response samples came after a median 12 months of treatment, range 6 to 36. Notes on the study in general: Sustained-remission and progressing patients had unequal sampling times. Clonality rose at ibrutinib response, held steady in sustained remission, and fell toward baseline at progression. Baseline clonality, above age-matched healthy donor levels, tracked circulating CD8+ T-cell counts.

Germline CDR1 and CDR2: MGHDK and SYGVNS. The CDR3 contains 14 residues. V dropped 0 bases and J dropped 1 base, with 7 bases sitting between them. The chain uses TRBV25-1 and TRBJ2-7; D gene uncertain. This receptor was taken from a human donor with chronic lymphocytic leukemia. The sequencing here drew on PBMCs, taken after 12 months of ibrutinib treatment. DNA for the CDR3: TGTGCCAGCAGTGAATATGGTAAATCCTACGAGCAGTACTTC. Translated: CASSEYGKSYEQYF.